This T cell receptor (beta chain) was retrieved from a study of CD8+ T cells in alopecia areata. Alopecia areata patients provided lesional scalp punch biopsies and peripheral blood. V lost 3 bases and J lost 5, with 11 bases in between. CDR3 length: 12 residues. CDR1 and CDR2 from the germline V gene are GTSNPN and SVGIG (reference sequence). Following extraction, RNA underwent reverse transcription to cDNA, which served as the sequencing template. Sequenced by immunoSEQ multiplex PCR; TCRdb stores in-frame clones only, minus some. This sample has some 180,000 clones, with more than 60% found just once.

The V call is TRBV30, the J call TRBJ2-7, with D possibly being TRBD1 (5 bases). Sample: CD4+ T cells sorted from blood, taken at week 0. This clonotype was obtained from a human donor with alopecia areata. The chain's CDR3 is CAWRQGDHEQYF. The CDR3 region has the DNA TGTGCCTGGAGGCAGGGTGACCACGAGCAGTACTTC.